This T cell receptor (beta chain) appears in the sequencing data of a study of CXCR3-negative and CXCR3-positive naive CD8 T cells. The TRB libraries of cDNA were built by UMI-labeled 5' RACE. TCRdb reprocessed the 5' RACE reads, keeping one entry per CDR3 protein, no DNA. The sample has under 75,000 distinct CDR3 sequences. CDR3 length: 14 residues. Germline lookup yields CDR1 MNHNS and CDR2 SASEGT. The origin of this receptor is a human donor in good health. Some clones in this sample may be carry-over from other donors' samples. This chain connects TRBV6-1 to TRBJ1-2. Sequencing input: naive CXCR3- CD8+ T cells from blood. Subset meaning: CD45RO-CCR7+CD27+CD95- naive CD8+ T cells lacking CXCR3 (TNR3-). CDR3 loop: CASSEYKLYYGYTF.